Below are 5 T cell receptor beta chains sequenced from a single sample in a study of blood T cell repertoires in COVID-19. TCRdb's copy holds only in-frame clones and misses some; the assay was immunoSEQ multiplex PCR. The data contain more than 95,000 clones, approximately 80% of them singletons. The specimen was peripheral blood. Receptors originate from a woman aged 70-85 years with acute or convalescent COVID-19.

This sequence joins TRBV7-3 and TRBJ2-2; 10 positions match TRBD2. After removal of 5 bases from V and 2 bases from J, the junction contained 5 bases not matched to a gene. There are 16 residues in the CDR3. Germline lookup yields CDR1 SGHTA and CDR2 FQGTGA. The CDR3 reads CASSSRTSGNTGELFF. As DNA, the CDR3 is TGTGCCAGCAGCAGCCGGACTAGCGGAAACACCGGGGAGCTGTTTTTT.

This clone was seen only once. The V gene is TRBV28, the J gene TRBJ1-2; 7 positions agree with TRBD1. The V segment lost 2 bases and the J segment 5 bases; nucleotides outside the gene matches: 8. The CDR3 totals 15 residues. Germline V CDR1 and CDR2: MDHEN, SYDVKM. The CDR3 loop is CASSLAALTGYGYTF. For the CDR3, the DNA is TGTGCCAGCAGTTTAGCCGCATTGACAGGGTATGGCTACACCTTC.

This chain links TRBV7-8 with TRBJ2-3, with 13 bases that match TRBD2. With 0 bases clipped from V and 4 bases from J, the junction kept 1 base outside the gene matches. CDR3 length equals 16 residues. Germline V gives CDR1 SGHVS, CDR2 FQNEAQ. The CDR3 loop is CASSLAGTSGADTQYF. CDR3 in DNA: TGTGCCAGCAGCTTAGCAGGGACTAGCGGGGCAGATACGCAGTATTTT.

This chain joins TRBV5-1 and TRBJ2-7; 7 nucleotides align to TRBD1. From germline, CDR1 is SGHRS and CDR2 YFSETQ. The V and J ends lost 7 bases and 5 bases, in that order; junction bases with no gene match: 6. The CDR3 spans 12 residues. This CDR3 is CASGNRGDEQYF. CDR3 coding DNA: TGCGCCAGCGGAAACAGGGGAGACGAGCAGTACTTC.

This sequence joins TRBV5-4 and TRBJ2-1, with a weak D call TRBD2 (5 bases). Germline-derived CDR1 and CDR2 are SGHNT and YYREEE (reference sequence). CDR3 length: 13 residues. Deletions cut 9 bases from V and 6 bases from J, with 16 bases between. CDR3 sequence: CAISRAGGNEQFF. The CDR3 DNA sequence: TGTGCCATCTCCCGGGCGGGTGGCAATGAGCAGTTCTTC.